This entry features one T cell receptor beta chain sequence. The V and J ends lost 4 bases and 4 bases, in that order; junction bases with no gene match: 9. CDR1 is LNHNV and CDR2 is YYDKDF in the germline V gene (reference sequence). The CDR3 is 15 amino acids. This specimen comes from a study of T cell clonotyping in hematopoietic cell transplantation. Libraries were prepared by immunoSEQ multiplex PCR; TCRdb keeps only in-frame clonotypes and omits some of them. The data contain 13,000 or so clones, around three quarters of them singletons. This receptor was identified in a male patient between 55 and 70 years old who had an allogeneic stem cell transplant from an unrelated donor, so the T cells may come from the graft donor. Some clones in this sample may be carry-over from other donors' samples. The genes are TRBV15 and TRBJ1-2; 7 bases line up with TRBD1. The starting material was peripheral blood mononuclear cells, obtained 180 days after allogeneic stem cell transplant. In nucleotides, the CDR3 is TGTGCCACCAGCAACCTCGGACAGGATTTCTATGGCTACACCTTC. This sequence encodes CATSNLGQDFYGYTF.